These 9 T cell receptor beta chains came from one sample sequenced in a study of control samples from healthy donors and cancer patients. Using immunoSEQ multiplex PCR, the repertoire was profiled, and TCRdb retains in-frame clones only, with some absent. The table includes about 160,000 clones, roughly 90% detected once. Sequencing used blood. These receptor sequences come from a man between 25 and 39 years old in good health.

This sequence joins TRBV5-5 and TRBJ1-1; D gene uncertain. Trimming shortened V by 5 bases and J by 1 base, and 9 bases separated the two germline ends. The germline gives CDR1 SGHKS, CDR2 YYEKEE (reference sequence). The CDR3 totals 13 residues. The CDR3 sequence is CASRSTGNTEAFF. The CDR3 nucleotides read TGTGCCAGCAGATCGACGGGGAACACTGAAGCTTTCTTT.

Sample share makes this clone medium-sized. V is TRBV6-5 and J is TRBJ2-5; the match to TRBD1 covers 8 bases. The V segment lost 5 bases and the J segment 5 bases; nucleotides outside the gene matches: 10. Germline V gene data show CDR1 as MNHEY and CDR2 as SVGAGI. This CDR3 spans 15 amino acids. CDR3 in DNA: TGTGCCAGCAGTAAAAGGGACAGGAGGAGTGAGACCCAGTACTTC. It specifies CASSKRDRRSETQYF.

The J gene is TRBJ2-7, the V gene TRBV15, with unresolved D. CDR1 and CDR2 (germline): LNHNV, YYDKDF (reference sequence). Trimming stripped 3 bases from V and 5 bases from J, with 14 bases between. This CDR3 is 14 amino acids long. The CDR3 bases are TGTGCCACCAGCAGCCCGTCCCCTTCCCACGAGCAGTACTTC. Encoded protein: CATSSPSPSHEQYF.

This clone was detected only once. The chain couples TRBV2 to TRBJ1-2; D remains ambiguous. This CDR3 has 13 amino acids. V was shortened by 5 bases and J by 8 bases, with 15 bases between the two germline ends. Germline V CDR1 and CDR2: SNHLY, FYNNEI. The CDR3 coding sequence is TGTGCCAGCAGTTCAGACATGAAGTACGGCTACACCTTC. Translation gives CASSSDMKYGYTF.

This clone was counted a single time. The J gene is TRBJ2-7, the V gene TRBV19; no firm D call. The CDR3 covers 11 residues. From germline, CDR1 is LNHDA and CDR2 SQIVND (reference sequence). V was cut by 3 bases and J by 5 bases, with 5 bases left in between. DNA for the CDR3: TGTGCCAGTAGTATCTCGGACGAGCAGTACTTC. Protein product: CASSISDEQYF.

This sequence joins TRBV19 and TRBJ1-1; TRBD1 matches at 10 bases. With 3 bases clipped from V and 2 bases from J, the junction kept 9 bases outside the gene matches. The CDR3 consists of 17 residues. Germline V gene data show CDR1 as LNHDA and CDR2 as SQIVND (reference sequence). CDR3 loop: CASSMTFDRGPNTEAFF. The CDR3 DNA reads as TGTGCCAGTAGTATGACATTCGACAGGGGGCCCAACACTGAAGCTTTCTTT.

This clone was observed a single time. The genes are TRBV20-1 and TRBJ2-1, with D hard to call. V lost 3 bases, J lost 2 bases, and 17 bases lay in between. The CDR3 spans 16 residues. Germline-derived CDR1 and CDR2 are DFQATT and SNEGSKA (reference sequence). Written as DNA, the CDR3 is TGCAGTGCTAGTCAGTTGACTTTCGCCCCCTACAATGAGCAGTTCTTC. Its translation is CSASQLTFAPYNEQFF.

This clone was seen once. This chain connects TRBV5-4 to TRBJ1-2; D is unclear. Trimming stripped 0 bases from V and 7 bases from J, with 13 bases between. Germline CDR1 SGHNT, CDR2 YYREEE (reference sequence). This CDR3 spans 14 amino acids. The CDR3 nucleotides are TGTGCCAGCAGCTTGGAGAGAGGGAGCGCTGGCTACACCTTC. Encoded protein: CASSLERGSAGYTF.

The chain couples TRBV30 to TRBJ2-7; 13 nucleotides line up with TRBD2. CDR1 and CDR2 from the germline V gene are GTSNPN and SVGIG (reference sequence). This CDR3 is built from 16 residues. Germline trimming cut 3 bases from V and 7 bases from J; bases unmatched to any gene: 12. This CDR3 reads CAWSATGLAGQQEQYF. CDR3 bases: TGTGCCTGGAGCGCCACGGGACTAGCGGGACAACAGGAGCAGTACTTC. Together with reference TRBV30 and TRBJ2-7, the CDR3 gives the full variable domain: SQTIHQWPATLVQPVGSPLSLECTVEGTSNPNLYWYRQAAGRGLQLLFYSVGIGQISSEVPQNLSASRPQDRQFILSSKKLLLSDSGFYLCAWSATGLAGQQEQYFGPGTRLTVT.